This T cell receptor (beta chain) comes out of a study of response to subunit inactivated influenza vaccine. Study observations and caveats: Few additional T cells are recruited per seasonal influenza vaccination, authors suggested.

A single record per CDR3 protein comes from TCRdb applying MiXCR to the RT-PCR reads. The table shows 550,000 to 600,000 distinct CDR3 sequences, with approximately 12% occurring only once. Many counts were recorded for this clonotype. Antigen unknown. Sample: PBMCs from blood, taken on the day of vaccination. The receptor comes from a man over 45 who received an inactivated influenza vaccine.

CDR3 DNA sequence: TGTGCCAGCAGTTTATATTTTGCGGGGGGTAGCTACGAGCAGTACTTC. This sequence encodes CASSLYFAGGSYEQYF. The chain couples TRBV27 to TRBJ2-7; TRBD2 matches 8 bases. The CDR3 spans 16 residues. V was clipped by 1 base and J by 3 bases; unmatched bases: 8. CDR1 and CDR2 (germline): MNHEY, SMNVEV (reference sequence).